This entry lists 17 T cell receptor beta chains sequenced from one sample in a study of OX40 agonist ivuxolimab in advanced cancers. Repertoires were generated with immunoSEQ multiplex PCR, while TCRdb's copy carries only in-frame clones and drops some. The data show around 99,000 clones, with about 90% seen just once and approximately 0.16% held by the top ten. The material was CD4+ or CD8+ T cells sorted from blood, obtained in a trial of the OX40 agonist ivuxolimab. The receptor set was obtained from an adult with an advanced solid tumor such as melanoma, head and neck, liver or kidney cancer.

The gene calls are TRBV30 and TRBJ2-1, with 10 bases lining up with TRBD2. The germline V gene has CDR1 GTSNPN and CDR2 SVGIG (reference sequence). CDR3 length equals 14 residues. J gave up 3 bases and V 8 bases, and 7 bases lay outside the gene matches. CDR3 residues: CARRLAGYYNEQFF. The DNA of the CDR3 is TGTGCCCGAAGACTAGCGGGTTACTACAATGAGCAGTTCTTC.

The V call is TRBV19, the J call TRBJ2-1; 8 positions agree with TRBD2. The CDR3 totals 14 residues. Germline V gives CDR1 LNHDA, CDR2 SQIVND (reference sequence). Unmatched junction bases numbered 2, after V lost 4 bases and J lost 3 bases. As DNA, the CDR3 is TGTGCCAGTAGTAAGGGGACTAGCTACAATGAGCAGTTCTTC. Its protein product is CASSKGTSYNEQFF.

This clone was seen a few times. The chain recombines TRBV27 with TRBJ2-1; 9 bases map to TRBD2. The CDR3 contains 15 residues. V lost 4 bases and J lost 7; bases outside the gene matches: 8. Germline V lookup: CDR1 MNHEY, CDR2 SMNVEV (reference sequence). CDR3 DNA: TGTGCCAGCAGTTACAGACTAGCGGCGCATAATGAGCAGTTCTTC. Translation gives CASSYRLAAHNEQFF.

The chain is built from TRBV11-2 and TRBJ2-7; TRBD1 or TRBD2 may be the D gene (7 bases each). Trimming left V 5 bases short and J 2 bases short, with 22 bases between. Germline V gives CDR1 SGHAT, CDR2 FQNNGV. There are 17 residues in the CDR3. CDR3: CASSPGTAGRRTYEQYF. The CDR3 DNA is TGTGCCAGCAGCCCCGGGACAGCGGGACGACGAACCTACGAGCAGTACTTC.

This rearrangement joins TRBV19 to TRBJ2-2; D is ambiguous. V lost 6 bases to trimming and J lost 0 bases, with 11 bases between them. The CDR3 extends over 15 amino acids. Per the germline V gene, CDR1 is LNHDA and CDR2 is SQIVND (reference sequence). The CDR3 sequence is CASREDISNTGELFF. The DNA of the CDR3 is TGTGCCAGTAGAGAGGATATTTCGAACACCGGGGAGCTGTTTTTT.

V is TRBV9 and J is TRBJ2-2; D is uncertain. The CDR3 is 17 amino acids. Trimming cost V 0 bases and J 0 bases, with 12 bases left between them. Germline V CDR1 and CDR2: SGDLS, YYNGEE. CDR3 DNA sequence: TGTGCCAGCAGCGTAGACCGTAGTAGGGCGAACACCGGGGAGCTGTTTTTT. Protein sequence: CASSVDRSRANTGELFF.

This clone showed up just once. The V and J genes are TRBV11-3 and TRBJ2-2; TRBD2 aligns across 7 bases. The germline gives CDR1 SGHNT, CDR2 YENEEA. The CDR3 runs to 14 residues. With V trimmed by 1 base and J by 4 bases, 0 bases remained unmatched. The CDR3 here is CASSLGGGTGELFF. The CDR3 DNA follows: TGTGCCAGCAGCTTAGGCGGGGGCACCGGGGAGCTGTTTTTT.

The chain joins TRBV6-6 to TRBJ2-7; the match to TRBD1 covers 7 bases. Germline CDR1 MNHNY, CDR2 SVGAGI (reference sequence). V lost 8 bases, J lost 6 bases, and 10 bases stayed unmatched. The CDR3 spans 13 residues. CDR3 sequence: CASRLDRDGEQYF. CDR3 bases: TGTGCCAGCCGTCTTGACAGGGACGGCGAGCAGTACTTC.

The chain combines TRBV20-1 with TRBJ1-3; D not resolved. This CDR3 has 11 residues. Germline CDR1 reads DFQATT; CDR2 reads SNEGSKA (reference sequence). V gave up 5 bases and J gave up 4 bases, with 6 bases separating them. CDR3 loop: CSARTGNTIYF. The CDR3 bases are TGCAGTGCTCGAACCGGAAACACCATATATTTT.

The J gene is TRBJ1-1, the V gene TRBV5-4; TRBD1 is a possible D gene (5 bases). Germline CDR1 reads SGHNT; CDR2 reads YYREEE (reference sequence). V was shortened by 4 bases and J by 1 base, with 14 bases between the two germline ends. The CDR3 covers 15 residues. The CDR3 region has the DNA TGTGCCAGCAGCGGTAAATTCGGGGCGAACACTGAAGCTTTCTTT. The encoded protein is CASSGKFGANTEAFF.

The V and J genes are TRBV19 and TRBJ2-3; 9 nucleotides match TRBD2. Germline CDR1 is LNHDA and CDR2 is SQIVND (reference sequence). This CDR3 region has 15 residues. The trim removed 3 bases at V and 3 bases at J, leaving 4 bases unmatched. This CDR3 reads CASSIGGGATDTQYF. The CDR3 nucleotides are TGTGCCAGTAGTATTGGCGGGGGGGCAACAGATACGCAGTATTTT.

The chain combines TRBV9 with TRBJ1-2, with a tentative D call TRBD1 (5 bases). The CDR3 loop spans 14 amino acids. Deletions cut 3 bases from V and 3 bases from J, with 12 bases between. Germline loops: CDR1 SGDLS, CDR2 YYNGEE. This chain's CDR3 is CASSEGGEDYGYTF. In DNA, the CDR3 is TGTGCCAGCAGCGAGGGAGGGGAGGACTATGGCTACACCTTC.

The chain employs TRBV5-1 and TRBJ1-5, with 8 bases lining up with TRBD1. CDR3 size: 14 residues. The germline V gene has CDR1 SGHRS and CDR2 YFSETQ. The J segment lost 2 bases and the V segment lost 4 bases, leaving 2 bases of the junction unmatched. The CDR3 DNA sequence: TGCGCCAGCAGCAAGGGACAGGGCAATCAGCCCCAGCATTTT. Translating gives CASSKGQGNQPQHF.

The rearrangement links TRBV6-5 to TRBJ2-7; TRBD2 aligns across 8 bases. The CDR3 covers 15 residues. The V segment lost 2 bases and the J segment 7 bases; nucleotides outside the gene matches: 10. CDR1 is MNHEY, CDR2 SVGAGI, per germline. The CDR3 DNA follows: TGTGCCAGCAGTTACGGAAGCGGGAGTGGCAGGGAGCAGTACTTC. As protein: CASSYGSGSGREQYF.

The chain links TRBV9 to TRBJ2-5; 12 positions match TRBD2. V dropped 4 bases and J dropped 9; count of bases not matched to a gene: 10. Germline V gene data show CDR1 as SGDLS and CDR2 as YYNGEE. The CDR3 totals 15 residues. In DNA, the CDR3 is TGTGCCAGCAGCTCGGGACTAGCGGGCAAGGTGGCCCAGTACTTC. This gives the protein CASSSGLAGKVAQYF.

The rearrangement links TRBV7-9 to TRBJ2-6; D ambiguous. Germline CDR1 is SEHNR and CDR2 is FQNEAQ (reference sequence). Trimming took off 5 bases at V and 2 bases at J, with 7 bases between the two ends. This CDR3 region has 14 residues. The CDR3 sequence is CASSGVAGANVLTF. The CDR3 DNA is TGTGCCAGCAGCGGGGTGGCTGGGGCCAACGTCCTGACTTTC.

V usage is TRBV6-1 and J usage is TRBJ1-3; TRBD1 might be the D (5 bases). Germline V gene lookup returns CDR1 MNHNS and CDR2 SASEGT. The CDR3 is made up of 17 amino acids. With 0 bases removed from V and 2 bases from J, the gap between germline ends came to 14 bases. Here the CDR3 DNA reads TGTGCCAGCAGTGAAGCGCTTGGGCAGGGACCTGGAAACACCATATATTTT. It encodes CASSEALGQGPGNTIYF.